This paragraph reports one T cell receptor (beta chain). Its target is unknown. The data belong to a study of T cell responses to AZD1222 COVID-19 vaccine. Study findings and constraints: Among vaccine-associated CD4 TCRs, coverage spanned spike, with dominance at 160-218 and 743-854.

Here immunoSEQ multiplex PCR was the method, and the copy in TCRdb shows in-frame clones only, minus some. Of 170,000 or so clones in the sample, 90% were seen once. Germline CDR1 MNHEY, CDR2 SMNVEV (reference sequence). Trimming cost V 7 bases and J 5 bases; bases outside gene matches: 12. The CDR3 is made up of 16 amino acids. The specimen was peripheral blood, collected on day 0 of AZD1222 vaccination. The rearrangement links TRBV27 to TRBJ2-1, with 9 bases matching TRBD2. This TCR derives from an adult in good health. The CDR3 DNA is TGTGCCAGCAATAACCGGCAGGGACTAGCAGACAATGAGCAGTTCTTC. As protein: CASNNRQGLADNEQFF.